Described below is a single T cell receptor beta chain sequence and its context. Its target is not known. This entry belongs to a study of T cells in pancreatic ductal adenocarcinoma. Study results and caveats: Blood had more productive templates and about 8-fold more unique clonotypes than tumor. Mean clonality was roughly 0.11 in tumors and roughly 0.068 in blood, not significantly different.

Using immunoSEQ multiplex PCR, the repertoire was profiled, and TCRdb retains in-frame clones only, with some absent. Of roughly 100,000 clones in the sample, 90% to 95% are singletons; the top ten hold about 3%. This CDR3 has 14 amino acids. The V gene's germline CDR1 is SEHNR and CDR2 FQNEAQ (reference sequence). The germline V and J ends were trimmed by 4 bases and 3 bases, with 12 bases remaining between them. No neoadjuvant therapy was given to the selected pancreatic ductal adenocarcinoma patients before their surgery. The sample comprised PBMCs. The rearrangement uses TRBV7-9 and TRBJ1-1; D is perhaps TRBD1 (6 bases). The origin of this receptor is a human donor with pancreatic ductal adenocarcinoma. The DNA of the CDR3 is TGTGCCAGCAGCTCCGATGACAGGTACACTGAAGCTTTCTTT. Translation gives CASSSDDRYTEAFF.